This TCR beta chain emerged from a study of identical twins. On this clonotype: The target antigen is unknown.

V was clipped by 1 base and J by 0 bases, with 12 bases between them. Germline lookup yields CDR1 SGHVS and CDR2 FNYEAQ. CDR3 length: 17 residues. Study-wide results and limits: Abundant beta clonotypes from cord blood had fewer insertions, unlike memory repertoires, which showed none. Beta out-of-frame sequences showed weaker excess sharing between twins.

The donor group consisted entirely of healthy Caucasians. Unique molecular identifiers were in the cDNA, with template-switch universal primer binding. A single record per CDR3 protein comes from TCRdb applying MiXCR to the 5' RACE reads. The sample lists 350,000 or so distinct CDR3 sequences; roughly an eighth were seen once. This same sample was also part of a study on yellow fever vaccine responses in identical twins.

The chain couples TRBV7-6 to TRBJ2-2; D might be TRBD2 (6 bases). This TCR derives from a woman aged 18-30 years in good health. The specimen sequenced was CD8+ T cells sorted from blood. The CDR3 is CASSLVIGTANTGELFF. The DNA for the CDR3 is TGTGCCAGCAGCTTAGTGATCGGGACTGCGAACACCGGGGAGCTGTTTTTT.